The clone carrying this T cell receptor (beta chain) was counted only a few times. Antigen: not known. This entry comes from a study of T cells in Graves' hyperthyroidism and ophthalmopathy. Study observations and caveats: In the blood, most expanded thyroid clonotypes above 0.001 appeared as well. A model using 13 V-J features told ophthalmopathy apart from stable hyperthyroidism.

The study left out patients who had uncontrolled infection, other autoimmune disease, pregnancy or lactation. V lost 7 bases and J lost 3; bases outside the gene matches: 6. Germline CDR1 reads SNHLY; CDR2 reads FYNNEI. The CDR3 contains 13 residues. Amplification targeted TCR beta CDR3 regions from RNA transcripts. First-round RT-PCR targeting the TCR CDR3 was performed with the HTBI primer set. TCRdb redid the calling of the multiplex PCR reads with MiXCR, one entry per CDR3 protein. Of over 500,000 distinct CDR3 sequences listed, around 50% are singletons. The TCR sequence derives from an adult woman with Graves' disease, either hyperthyroidism or ophthalmopathy (not recorded which). This chain joins TRBV2 and TRBJ2-7; 7 bases fit TRBD1. The sample comprised peripheral blood or thyroid tissue (not recorded which). The CDR3, as DNA: TGTGCCAGCACTGACAGGGCCTTCTACGAGCAGTACTTC. As protein: CASTDRAFYEQYF.